This TCR beta chain was retrieved from a study of T-cell reconstitution after alpha-beta-depleted transplantation in children (dated by TCRdb to between 2015 and 2016). Context from the whole study: Using TCR repertoire profiling, the study followed T-cell immune reconstitution in a quantitative way in children after TCRalphabeta/CD19-depleted allogeneic hematopoietic cell transplantation.

Study-wide conclusions, independent of this receptor: Apparently early alphabetaT-cell count recovery about two months after transplant reportedly relied on only several hundred rapidly expanded clones derived from non-depleted graft cells. In some patients, the high TCRbeta diversity seen at day 60 was put down to recipient T cells and intrathymic progenitors that had survived conditioning. Over subsequent months, a decline in hyperexpanded clone frequencies was noted, and after one year, T-cell counts and TCRbeta diversity were mostly ascribed to newly produced T cells.

What this sample's treatment or condition label stands for: allogeneic hematopoietic cell transplantation with graft depleted of TCRalphabeta T cells and CD19 B cells. The children who served as transplant recipients had been given grafts of TCRalphabeta/CD19-depleted allogeneic hematopoietic cells. Preparation of the library involved PCR. TCRdb shows the sequencer as Illumina HiSeq 2500. TCR library preparation used molecular barcoding, with unique molecular identifiers applied to normalize quantification of the TCRbeta repertoire. Through fastp at Q25 and MiXCR, TCRdb rebuilt clones from the public reads, retaining in-frame beta chains. Every CDR3 protein is listed once, alongside the most common genes and DNA of its rows. The sample includes about 440,000 distinct CDR3 sequences, with around two fifths observed a single time. The ten largest make up roughly 27% of the sample. This clonotype has at least ten counts. Its antigen remains undetermined. No clone much larger than this one lies a single base away; base qualities are absent.

The specimen was PBMCs, collected before TCRalphabeta/CD19-depleted stem cell transplant. This clonotype was sampled from a girl under 10 years old with aplastic anemia, due to receive a stem cell transplant.

CDR3 region: CASSLAEGLVYEQYF. The DNA sequence follows: TGTGCCAGCTCACTCGCTGAGGGACTAGTCTACGAGCAGTACTTC. Rearrangement joined TRBV18 to TRBJ2-7; 8 bases in between match TRBD2. Trimming leaves V shorter by 4 bases and J shorter by 3 bases, with the junction holding 8 bases beyond the gene matches. The germline V gene specifies KGHSH as CDR1 and LQKENI as CDR2. The CDR3 sequence holds 15 residues, the cysteine and phenylalanine included. Left in the record is the CDR3 DNA by itself, 45 bases read in frame from the first base.